One sample yielded the 22 T cell receptor beta chains listed below, sequenced in a study of OX40 agonist ivuxolimab in advanced cancers. The method was immunoSEQ multiplex PCR; TCRdb's version includes in-frame clones alone and lacks a portion of them. The data show more than 40,000 clones, more than 75% seen once. This specimen consisted of CD4+ or CD8+ T cells sorted from blood, obtained in a trial of the OX40 agonist ivuxolimab. Source of these receptors: an adult with an advanced solid tumor such as melanoma, head and neck, liver or kidney cancer.

The chain links TRBV27 to TRBJ1-5; TRBD1 aligns across 7 bases. J lost 7 bases, V lost 6 bases, and 6 bases had no gene match. The germline CDR1 and CDR2 sequences are MNHEY and SMNVEV (reference sequence). The CDR3 length is 13 residues. Written as DNA, the CDR3 is TGTGCCAGCAGCGACAGGGCTTACCAGCCCCAGCATTTT. It translates to CASSDRAYQPQHF.

V is TRBV9 and J is TRBJ1-1; D is undetermined. Germline V gene sequence: CDR1 SGDLS, CDR2 YYNGEE. This CDR3 comprises 12 residues. V lost 0 bases to trimming and J lost 1 base, with 1 base between them. The CDR3 spells CASSVENTEAFF. The CDR3 nucleotides read TGTGCCAGCAGCGTAGAGAACACTGAAGCTTTCTTT.

The CDR3 reads CASSLLGASYEQYF. The CDR3 DNA reads TGTGCCAGCAGCCTCCTGGGAGCTTCCTACGAGCAGTACTTC. The V call is TRBV14, the J call TRBJ2-7, with D possibly being TRBD2 (5 bases). This CDR3 is built from 14 residues. Trimming shortened V by 4 bases and J by 1 base, and 11 bases separated the two germline ends. Germline CDR1 reads SGHDN; CDR2 reads FVKESK.

The gene calls are TRBV9 and TRBJ2-7; 8 bases map to TRBD1. This CDR3 contains 15 residues. Losses at the gene ends were 3 bases for V and 3 bases for J; bases not matched to a gene: 8. Germline V gene data show CDR1 as SGDLS and CDR2 as YYNGEE. In DNA, the CDR3 is TGTGCCAGCAGCGAGGCCGGGACAGGTGGCTACGAGCAGTACTTC. Its protein product is CASSEAGTGGYEQYF.

The chain recombines TRBV27 with TRBJ2-7; D call uncertain. This CDR3 has 11 residues. Trimming cost V 8 bases and J 2 bases, with 7 bases left between them. Germline CDR1 and CDR2: MNHEY and SMNVEV (reference sequence). Here the CDR3 DNA reads TGTGCCAGCGGGATCGCCTACGAGCAGTACTTC. Residues: CASGIAYEQYF.

V gene TRBV7-9 combines with J gene TRBJ1-4, with D hard to call. Germline values: CDR1 SEHNR, CDR2 FQNEAQ (reference sequence). The CDR3 runs to 14 residues. Trimming took 1 base from V and 4 from J, leaving 7 bases between them. CDR3 loop: CASSLVGSNEKLFF. The CDR3 nucleotides are TGTGCCAGCAGCTTAGTTGGAAGTAATGAAAAACTGTTTTTT.

This clone was counted a single time. The V gene is TRBV18, the J gene TRBJ2-1; TRBD1 aligns across 9 bases. This CDR3 is built from 15 residues. The ends lost 4 bases at V and 5 bases at J; junction bases unmatched: 6. Germline CDR1 reads KGHSH; CDR2 reads LQKENI. The CDR3 DNA follows: TGTGCCAGCTCACTCCGGGACAGGGCTGACAATGAGCAGTTCTTC. As protein: CASSLRDRADNEQFF.

The chain is built from TRBV11-2 and TRBJ1-6, with D perhaps TRBD1 (5 bases). The germline V gene encodes CDR1 SGHAT and CDR2 FQNNGV. The V gene lost 1 base and the J gene lost 8 bases, with 15 bases spanning the gap. This CDR3 has 16 residues. CDR3 in amino acids: CASSLVVVGPYSPLHF. The CDR3 nucleotides are TGTGCCAGCAGCTTAGTAGTAGTGGGGCCCTATTCACCCCTCCACTTT.

This clone was recorded once. The chain carries TRBV5-4 and TRBJ2-1; D is unresolved. This CDR3 contains 15 residues. Germline V gene lookup returns CDR1 SGHNT and CDR2 YYREEE (reference sequence). Between the trimmed V and J ends, which lost 0 bases and 0 bases, there was a span of 7 bases. This chain's CDR3 is CASSLGLGSYNEQFF. Here the CDR3 DNA reads TGTGCCAGCAGCTTGGGTCTGGGCTCCTACAATGAGCAGTTCTTC.

The gene calls are TRBV29-1 and TRBJ1-2; TRBD1 might be the D (6 bases). The CDR3 has 13 residues. Germline CDR1 reads SQVTM; CDR2 reads ANQGSEA. Deletions cut 3 bases from V and 4 bases from J, with 12 bases between. The CDR3 sequence: CSVEEGHIYGYTF. The DNA for the CDR3 is TGCAGCGTTGAGGAGGGACACATCTATGGCTACACCTTC.

V usage is TRBV30 and J usage is TRBJ1-5, with D possibly TRBD1 on 6 matching bases. Germline CDR1 reads GTSNPN; CDR2 reads SVGIG (reference sequence). This CDR3 contains 17 residues. V was cut by 2 bases and J by 4 bases, with 21 bases left in between. The CDR3 bases are TGTGCCTGGAGTTATCCGAGGGGGGGTAGGTTGAATCAGCCCCAGCATTTT. Its protein product is CAWSYPRGGRLNQPQHF.

This chain links TRBV5-8 with TRBJ2-3; 14 positions agree with TRBD2. J lost 1 base, V lost 4 bases, and 2 bases had no gene match. Germline V gene data show CDR1 as SGHTS and CDR2 as YDEGEE. The CDR3 sequence is 16 residues long. Here the CDR3 reads CASSAGLAGGTDTQYF. The CDR3, as DNA: TGTGCCAGCAGCGCGGGACTAGCGGGGGGCACAGATACGCAGTATTTT. The full variable domain, with the rest looked up from reference TRBV5-8 and TRBJ2-3, is EAGVTQSPTHLIKTRGQQATLRCSPISGHTSVYWYQQALGLGLQFLLWYDEGEERNRGNFPPRFSGRQFPNYSSELNVNALELEDSALYLCASSAGLAGGTDTQYFGPGTRLTVL.

The chain employs TRBV13 and TRBJ1-2; 9 nucleotides match TRBD1. The CDR3 contains 22 residues. With V trimmed by 5 bases and J by 0 bases, 25 bases remained unmatched. The germline V gene has CDR1 PRHDT and CDR2 FYEKMQ (reference sequence). CDR3 sequence (DNA): TGTGCCAGCAGCACAATAGCCGCCGATGGTCTTTGGGGACAGGGACCTAACTATGGCTACACCTTC. Its protein is CASSTIAADGLWGQGPNYGYTF.

The chain links TRBV2 to TRBJ1-2, with D possibly being TRBD1 (6 bases). The CDR3 totals 14 residues. Deletions cut 6 bases from V and 4 bases from J, with 15 bases between. Germline V gives CDR1 SNHLY, CDR2 FYNNEI. The CDR3 reads CASSFAGTLYGYTF. The CDR3 coding sequence is TGTGCCAGCAGCTTCGCCGGGACACTCTATGGCTACACCTTC.

This sequence joins TRBV5-6 and TRBJ1-1; 10 bases are shared with TRBD1. The germline V gene encodes CDR1 SGHDT and CDR2 YYEEEE. With 4 bases clipped from V and 3 bases from J, the junction kept 15 bases outside the gene matches. This CDR3 has 18 residues. The CDR3 protein is CASSPTGGVIFWDTEAFF. Written as DNA, the CDR3 is TGTGCCAGCAGCCCGACAGGGGGCGTAATCTTTTGGGACACTGAAGCTTTCTTT.

The chain employs TRBV4-1 and TRBJ1-5; D gene ambiguous. This CDR3 has 16 residues. Germline V gene sequence: CDR1 MGHRA, CDR2 YSYEKL. V was cut by 1 base and J by 0 bases, with 10 bases left in between. CDR3 amino acids: CASSQVYRNSNQPQHF. CDR3 DNA: TGCGCCAGCAGCCAAGTTTACCGGAATAGCAATCAGCCCCAGCATTTT.

The genes are TRBV19 and TRBJ2-3; no firm D call. The V end was cut by 5 bases, the J end by 3 bases, with 18 bases between. This CDR3 region has 16 residues. Germline V gives CDR1 LNHDA, CDR2 SQIVND (reference sequence). CDR3 region: CASSPTLSEGTDTQYF. The CDR3 nucleotides are TGTGCCAGTAGTCCGACTCTCAGCGAAGGTACAGATACGCAGTATTTT.

Written as DNA, the CDR3 is TGTGCCACCAGCAGAGACCTTGGTAGCAATCAGCCCCAGCATTTT. Translated: CATSRDLGSNQPQHF. The J gene is TRBJ1-5, the V gene TRBV15; no definite D call. Per germline, CDR1 LNHNV and CDR2 YYDKDF (reference sequence). V lost 0 bases and J 0 bases, leaving 6 bases between the germline ends. The CDR3 has 15 residues.

J is TRBJ2-2 and V is TRBV9, with 8 bases fitting TRBD1. This CDR3 comprises 16 residues. The V segment lost 3 bases and the J segment 2 bases; nucleotides outside the gene matches: 6. Germline loops: CDR1 SGDLS, CDR2 YYNGEE. The CDR3 bases are TGTGCCAGCAGCGAAAACGGACAGGGAAACACCGGGGAGCTGTTTTTT. Protein: CASSENGQGNTGELFF.

The chain combines TRBV19 with TRBJ1-2; a weak D match, TRBD1 (6 bases). CDR1 is LNHDA and CDR2 is SQIVND in the germline V gene (reference sequence). The CDR3 has 17 residues. Trimming stripped 2 bases from V and 0 bases from J, with 16 bases between. The CDR3 sequence is CASSIWGGPKPNYGYTF. Written as DNA, the CDR3 is TGTGCCAGTAGTATATGGGGGGGGCCTAAACCTAACTATGGCTACACCTTC. The full variable domain, its missing parts supplied by reference TRBV19 and TRBJ1-2, is DGGITQSPKYLFRKEGQNVTLSCEQNLNHDAMYWYRQDPGQGLRLIYYSQIVNDFQKGDIAEGYSVSREKKESFPLTVTSAQKNPTAFYLCASSIWGGPKPNYGYTFGSGTRLTVV.

The chain recombines TRBV6-5 with TRBJ1-1; 8 nucleotides agree with TRBD1. J gave up 4 bases and V 6 bases, and 4 bases lay outside the gene matches. Germline V gene sequence: CDR1 MNHEY, CDR2 SVGAGI. This CDR3 is 13 amino acids long. CDR3 in DNA: TGTGCCAGCAGGGTGACAGGGGCCACTGAAGCTTTCTTT. Translating gives CASRVTGATEAFF.

V is TRBV6-1 and J is TRBJ1-1; tentatively, D is TRBD1 (6 bases). Trimming removed 0 bases from V and 3 bases from J, with 14 bases in between. The CDR3 has 16 amino acids. CDR1 is MNHNS and CDR2 is SASEGT in the germline V gene. CDR3 sequence reads: CASSEAELRGDTEAFF. Here the CDR3 DNA reads TGTGCCAGCAGTGAAGCTGAGTTGAGGGGGGACACTGAAGCTTTCTTT.